This is a list of T cell receptor beta chains from one sample in a study of spatial heterogeneity in lung cancer. TCRdb reprocessed the 5' RACE reads via MiXCR and lists one record per CDR3 protein. The sample records tens of thousands of distinct CDR3 sequences, roughly 12% being singletons. The sequences come from PBMCs, collected at surgery. These receptors all come from a male donor with early-stage non-small cell lung cancer. Each CDR3 is given with its conserved first and last residue. D genes are given only for firm matches. Clone size is not always given. Where it is, it says once, few, many or a class for expanded clones.

v_call,clone_size,d_call,j_call,cdr3_nt,cdr3_aa
TRBV6-2/TRBV6-3,few,-,TRBJ2-1,TGTGCCAGCAGTTTCCCCCCGAGGGAGCAGTTCTTC,CASSFPPREQFF
TRBV12-3/TRBV12-4,-,-,TRBJ2-1,TGTGCCAGCAGTTCGGGACGGAGCTCCTACAATGAGCAGTTCTTC,CASSSGRSSYNEQFF
TRBV2,-,-,TRBJ2-1,TGTGCCAGCAGTTCCTGGGACTCCGATGAGCAGTTCTTC,CASSSWDSDEQFF
TRBV7-9,-,-,TRBJ2-1,TGTGCCAGCAGCCCCCTCAGCGATGAGCAGTTCTTC,CASSPLSDEQFF
TRBV5-1,-,-,TRBJ2-3,TGCGCCAGCAGCCCATTGGGGACTCGTGCAGATACGCAGTATTTT,CASSPLGTRADTQYF
TRBV5-1,-,TRBD1,TRBJ2-7,TGCGCCAGCAGCTTGGATACCGGGACAGACTCCTACGAGCAGTACTTC,CASSLDTGTDSYEQYF
TRBV4-3,few,-,TRBJ1-1,TGCGCCAGCAGCCGAGCGGGGAGTGGGGGGTCGAACACTGAAGCTTTCTTT,CASSRAGSGGSNTEAFF
TRBV4-2,-,-,TRBJ1-1,TGTGCCAGCAGCCAAGAAGTGAGGGTGAACACTGAAGCTTTCTTT,CASSQEVRVNTEAFF
TRBV6-2/TRBV6-3,few,TRBD1,TRBJ2-2,TGTGCCAGCGGGGACAGGGGGACGAACACCGGGGAGCTGTTTTTT,CASGDRGTNTGELFF
TRBV12-3/TRBV12-4,few,TRBD1,TRBJ1-5,TGTGCCAGCAGGCCGACAGGGGGGAATCAGCCCCAGCATTTT,CASRPTGGNQPQHF
TRBV10-3,-,-,TRBJ2-5,TGTGCCATCAGTGCCAGGACAGAGGAAGAGACCCAGTACTTC,CAISARTEEETQYF
TRBV28,many,TRBD1,TRBJ2-4,TGTGCCAGCAGGACAACAGGGGGTGGATGGAACATTCAGTACTTC,CASRTTGGGWNIQYF
TRBV18,once,TRBD1,TRBJ2-2,TGTGCCAGCTCCCCGCCTACAGGGGTCGACACCGGGGAGCTGTTTTTT,CASSPPTGVDTGELFF
TRBV7-2,many,-,TRBJ2-1,TGTGCCAGCAGCTTATGGGACTCGAGCTCCTACAATGAGCAGTTCTTC,CASSLWDSSSYNEQFF
TRBV9,few,-,TRBJ2-5,TGTGCCAGCAGCCCTCACAGAGAAGAGACCCAGTACTTC,CASSPHREETQYF
TRBV3-1,few,TRBD2,TRBJ2-1,TGTGCCAGCACGCGACTAGCGGATAACAATGAGCAGTTCTTC,CASTRLADNNEQFF
TRBV7-9,few,-,TRBJ2-3,TGTGCCAGCAGCTTTTGGACAGATACGCAGTATTTT,CASSFWTDTQYF
TRBV11-2,-,-,TRBJ1-2,TGTGCCAGCAGCCTAATCGGAGCGGGGGATGGCTATGGCTACACCTTC,CASSLIGAGDGYGYTF